This paragraph reports one T cell receptor (beta chain). The CDR3 loop spans 16 amino acids. Germline V gene lookup returns CDR1 LGHDT and CDR2 YNNKEL (reference sequence). V dropped 7 bases and J dropped 3; count of bases not matched to a gene: 11. These data belong to a study of blood T cell repertoires in COVID-19. As originally analysed: Estimated nucleated cell counts came from reference gene primer amplification. Generated by immunoSEQ multiplex PCR, the TCRdb table keeps only in-frame clones and is missing some. V, J and clone size are taken as reported in that table, and D and trimming were inferred from the DNA itself. The sample holds about 98,000 clones; about 81% are singletons and the top ten take over 3.5%.

The sequence was collected from a man between 60 and 70 years old with acute or convalescent COVID-19. The material sequenced was peripheral blood. V and J are TRBV3-1 (or the pseudogene TRBV3-2) and TRBJ2-1; 8 bases are shared with TRBD2. For the CDR3, the DNA is TGTGCCAGCACCCGCAAGCGGACTAGCAGCTACAATGAGCAGTTCTTC. Translation: CASTRKRTSSYNEQFF.